This T cell receptor beta chain was recovered during a study of response to subunit inactivated influenza vaccine. Study conclusions and caveats: Only a handful of new T cells, the authors suggested, are recruited with each seasonal influenza vaccination.

This clonotype was seen more than once but under ten times. Its antigen is as yet unknown. TCRdb re-derived calls from the RT-PCR reads in MiXCR, one entry per CDR3 protein. This table holds a few hundred thousand distinct CDR3 sequences, roughly 22% found once. The length of the CDR3 is 15 residues. Germline CDR1 and CDR2: SGHRS and YFSETQ. V was trimmed by 3 bases and J by 5 bases, leaving 17 bases between them. This receptor was obtained from a man between 50 and 70 years old who received an inactivated influenza vaccine. V gene TRBV5-1 combines with J gene TRBJ1-1, with TRBD1 as a possible D gene (5 bases). The material sequenced was PBMCs from blood, taken approximately 20 months after vaccination. CDR3 region: CASSWGVAGRTEAFF. CDR3 in DNA: TGCGCCAGCAGCTGGGGGGTAGCGGGACGGACTGAAGCTTTCTTT.